The 10 T cell receptor beta chains presented below share a single source sample, sequenced in a study of immune cell composition in non-small cell lung cancer. Some clones are missing from TCRdb's copy, which holds only in-frame ones; the method was immunoSEQ multiplex PCR. There are around 4,500 clones in the sample; approximately 83% occur only once, and 9% to 10% lies in the top ten. Material: lung tumor tissue. The receptors originated from a human donor with non-small cell lung cancer.

The chain uses TRBV5-1 and TRBJ2-5; a possible D gene is TRBD2 (6 bases). The germline gives CDR1 SGHRS, CDR2 YFSETQ. The CDR3 extends over 13 amino acids. V was pared by 7 bases and J by 2 bases, with 12 bases between. This chain's CDR3 is CASQGLLQETQYF. Here the CDR3 DNA reads TGCGCCAGCCAGGGACTTTTACAAGAGACCCAGTACTTC.

This clone was recorded once. This chain uses TRBV7-9 with TRBJ1-1; D remains ambiguous. Germline V gene sequence: CDR1 SEHNR, CDR2 FQNEAQ (reference sequence). Trimming stripped 8 bases from V and 2 bases from J, with 15 bases between. CDR3 length: 14 amino acids. DNA of the CDR3: TGTGCCAGCGCGAGGCAACTTGCAAACACTGAAGCTTTCTTT. Residues: CASARQLANTEAFF.

CDR3 amino acids: CASSVGASGGGDTQYF. The DNA of the CDR3 is TGTGCCAGCAGCGTAGGGGCTAGCGGTGGGGGGGATACGCAGTATTTT. V usage is TRBV9 and J usage is TRBJ2-3, with 7 bases identical to TRBD2. Germline CDR1 and CDR2: SGDLS and YYNGEE. Trimming removed 0 bases from V and 6 bases from J; junction bases left unmatched: 10. The CDR3 consists of 16 residues.

This sequence joins TRBV28 and TRBJ1-5; D is unresolved. Looked up from germline, CDR1 is MDHEN and CDR2 is SYDVKM. Trimming shortened V by 7 bases and J by 1 base, and 5 bases separated the two germline ends. The length of the CDR3 is 12 residues. The chain's CDR3 is CASTISNQPQHF. The CDR3 DNA is TGTGCCAGCACAATCAGCAATCAGCCCCAGCATTTT.

This chain connects TRBV5-1 to TRBJ2-7; TRBD2 might be the D (6 bases). The CDR3 extends over 14 amino acids. Trimming stripped 1 base from V and 2 bases from J, with 10 bases between. The germline V gene encodes CDR1 SGHRS and CDR2 YFSETQ. This CDR3 is CASSLSPGAYEQYF. The CDR3 bases are TGCGCCAGCAGCTTGAGTCCGGGGGCCTACGAGCAGTACTTC.

The chain has TRBV15 and TRBJ2-4; D may be TRBD2 (6 bases). Trimming left V 0 bases short and J 6 bases short, with 18 bases between. The CDR3 loop spans 17 amino acids. Looked up from germline, CDR1 is LNHNV and CDR2 is YYDKDF (reference sequence). In DNA form, the CDR3 reads TGTGCCACCAGCAGAGATCTCTTTATGGGGGGAGGAAACATTCAGTACTTC. Residues: CATSRDLFMGGGNIQYF.

This chain joins TRBV18 and TRBJ1-4; a possible D gene is TRBD1 (6 bases). V lost 2 bases to trimming and J lost 12 bases, with 16 bases between them. Germline CDR1 is KGHSH and CDR2 is LQKENI. This CDR3 comprises 14 residues. CDR3 DNA sequence: TGTGCCAGCTCACCATCGAACAGGGAGACGGAACTGTTTTTT. This encodes CASSPSNRETELFF.

The chain couples TRBV7-9 to TRBJ2-2; 9 bases fit TRBD2. Per germline, CDR1 SEHNR and CDR2 FQNEAQ (reference sequence). V was pared by 1 base and J by 5 bases, with 5 bases of the junction left unmatched. The CDR3 consists of 16 residues. The CDR3 region is CASSLEAGGWTGELFF. As DNA, the CDR3 is TGTGCCAGCAGCTTAGAAGCGGGAGGATGGACCGGGGAGCTGTTTTTT.

CDR3 sequence reads: CASTVGGVGSYEQYF. CDR3 DNA sequence: TGTGCCAGCACCGTAGGGGGAGTCGGCTCCTACGAGCAGTACTTC. This rearrangement joins TRBV28 to TRBJ2-7; TRBD1 might be the D (6 bases). The CDR3 spans 15 residues. The germline gives CDR1 MDHEN, CDR2 SYDVKM. V was trimmed by 7 bases and J by 0 bases, leaving 16 bases between them.

This rearrangement joins TRBV7-9 to TRBJ2-5; perhaps TRBD1 as D (7 bases). Germline V gene lookup returns CDR1 SEHNR and CDR2 FQNEAQ (reference sequence). The length of the CDR3 is 14 residues. V was clipped by 0 bases and J by 5 bases, with 10 bases between them. In DNA, the CDR3 is TGTGCCAGCAGCTTAGCGCAGGGGGGTGAGACCCAGTACTTC. Amino acids: CASSLAQGGETQYF.